These 25 T cell receptor beta chains were sequenced from one sample in a study of blood T cell repertoires in COVID-19. Sequencing used immunoSEQ multiplex PCR; TCRdb keeps in-frame clones, though not all of them. The data show some 120,000 clones, 84% seen once. The sample consisted of peripheral blood. These receptors all come from a woman aged 55-69 years with acute or convalescent COVID-19.

The V call is TRBV6-1, the J call TRBJ1-2, with D possibly matching TRBD1 (6 bases). CDR3 length: 14 residues. Per the germline V gene, CDR1 is MNHNS and CDR2 is SASEGT. V was pared by 1 base and J by 4 bases, with 10 bases between. CDR3 DNA sequence: TGTGCCAGCAGTGAAGGTACAGGGACCTATGGCTACACCTTC. Amino acid sequence: CASSEGTGTYGYTF.

Only one count was recorded for this clone. V is TRBV9 and J is TRBJ1-3, with TRBD1 identical over 7 bases. Germline V gives CDR1 SGDLS, CDR2 YYNGEE. The CDR3 contains 15 residues. V shed 4 bases, J shed 0 bases, and the junction held 4 bases outside the gene matches. CDR3 bases: TGTGCCAGCAGCTCGCAGGGGGACTCTGGAAACACCATATATTTT. It translates to CASSSQGDSGNTIYF.

V usage is TRBV19 and J usage is TRBJ1-4; no clear D. Germline assignment: CDR1 LNHDA and CDR2 SQIVND (reference sequence). The CDR3 has 13 amino acids. V was shortened by 4 bases and J by 10 bases, with 13 bases between the two germline ends. CDR3 protein: CASSTTGERKLFF. CDR3 DNA sequence: TGTGCCAGTAGTACTACGGGAGAAAGAAAACTGTTTTTT.

The J gene is TRBJ2-3, the V gene TRBV6-5; perhaps TRBD2 as D (5 bases). The germline V and J ends were trimmed by 8 bases and 0 bases, with 12 bases remaining between them. The CDR3 loop spans 14 amino acids. Looked up from germline, CDR1 is MNHEY and CDR2 is SVGAGI. CDR3 region: CASGLHSSTDTQYF. In DNA, the CDR3 is TGTGCCAGCGGACTGCACTCTAGCACAGATACGCAGTATTTT.

The chain links TRBV6-5 to TRBJ1-4; tentatively, D is TRBD1 (5 bases). Germline CDR1 reads MNHEY; CDR2 reads SVGAGI. The CDR3 totals 14 residues. The V gene lost 6 bases and the J gene lost 2 bases, with 10 bases spanning the gap. The CDR3 DNA reads TGTGCCAGCAGAGTCGCAGGGACTAATGAAAAACTGTTTTTT. Translated: CASRVAGTNEKLFF.

The chain couples TRBV6-5 to TRBJ1-5; 8 bases align to TRBD1. There are 14 residues in the CDR3. From germline, CDR1 is MNHEY and CDR2 SVGAGI. The ends lost 10 bases at V and 2 bases at J; junction bases unmatched: 7. The CDR3 coding sequence is TGTGCCACCTCGGACAGGGCTGGCAATCAGCCCCAGCATTTT. This gives the protein CATSDRAGNQPQHF.

CDR3 sequence (DNA): TGTGCCAGCAGTTACTCTAAGGGGTATCAGCAGTTCTTC. Amino acids: CASSYSKGYQQFF. V usage is TRBV6-5 and J usage is TRBJ2-1; weak D call: TRBD1 (5 bases). This CDR3 spans 13 amino acids. Germline V lookup: CDR1 MNHEY, CDR2 SVGAGI. Trimming stripped 0 bases from V and 11 bases from J, with 11 bases between.

The chain is built from TRBV27 and TRBJ1-2, with TRBD1 identical over 8 bases. Germline-derived CDR1 and CDR2 are MNHEY and SMNVEV (reference sequence). The CDR3 totals 13 residues. The J segment lost 4 bases and the V segment lost 6 bases, leaving 4 bases of the junction unmatched. For the CDR3, the DNA is TGTGCCAGCAGACTACAGGGGGGCTATGGCTACACCTTC. This sequence encodes CASRLQGGYGYTF.

V is TRBV4-1 and J is TRBJ2-5, with a weak D call TRBD2 (6 bases). This CDR3 comprises 15 residues. In germline, CDR1 is MGHRA, CDR2 YSYEKL. The ends were cut back, 0 bases at V and 4 bases at J, with 12 bases in the middle. This CDR3 reads CASSQDSAGGETQYF. As DNA, the CDR3 is TGCGCCAGCAGCCAAGATTCTGCCGGGGGAGAGACCCAGTACTTC.

The chain has TRBV5-4 and TRBJ1-5; no clear D gene. V was clipped by 0 bases and J by 7 bases, with 5 bases between them. This CDR3 has 12 amino acids. Germline V lookup: CDR1 SGHNT, CDR2 YYREEE (reference sequence). CDR3 sequence: CASSLAGQPQHF. The CDR3, as DNA: TGTGCCAGCAGCTTGGCGGGGCAGCCCCAGCATTTT. The variable domain in full, completed from reference TRBV5-4 and TRBJ1-5, reads ETGVTQSPTHLIKTRGQQVTLRCSSQSGHNTVSWYQQALGQGPQFIFQYYREEENGRGNFPPRFSGLQFPNYSSELNVNALELDDSALYLCASSLAGQPQHFGDGTRLSIL.

This rearrangement joins TRBV27 to TRBJ2-3; weak D call: TRBD2 (5 bases). The CDR3 length is 17 residues. Germline values: CDR1 MNHEY, CDR2 SMNVEV (reference sequence). V lost 1 base and J 4 bases, leaving 18 bases between the germline ends. This CDR3 is CASSLYPETRGADTQYF. The CDR3 DNA reads TGTGCCAGCAGTTTATACCCCGAAACACGGGGAGCAGATACGCAGTATTTT.

The chain couples TRBV10-3 to TRBJ1-2; D is perhaps TRBD1 (6 bases). This CDR3 is built from 16 residues. Trimming took 2 bases from V and 0 from J, leaving 13 bases between them. Looked up from germline, CDR1 is ENHRY and CDR2 is SYGVKD. CDR3 amino acids: CAISELRDIPNYGYTF. The CDR3 nucleotides are TGTGCCATCAGTGAGCTCCGGGACATACCTAACTATGGCTACACCTTC.

The chain combines TRBV2 with TRBJ1-2; D might be TRBD1 (5 bases). Trimming removed 3 bases from V and 7 bases from J, with 9 bases in between. This CDR3 comprises 12 residues. CDR1 SNHLY and CDR2 FYNNEI come from the germline V gene. The CDR3 coding sequence is TGTGCCAGCAGTGACGGGGGGTTTGGCTACACCTTC. Protein sequence: CASSDGGFGYTF.

The chain links TRBV6-5 to TRBJ2-3; 9 nucleotides match TRBD2. This CDR3 is 15 amino acids long. The junction had 6 bases not matched to a gene; V was cut back by 6 bases and J by 2 bases. CDR1 is MNHEY, CDR2 SVGAGI, per germline. DNA for the CDR3: TGTGCCAGCAGGGGAGCGGGGGGTAACACAGATACGCAGTATTTT. Amino acid sequence: CASRGAGGNTDTQYF.

The chain has TRBV29-1 and TRBJ2-7; D tentatively reads TRBD1 or TRBD2 (6 bases each). The V gene lost 7 bases and the J gene lost 5 bases, with 12 bases spanning the gap. This CDR3 has 11 residues. From germline, CDR1 is SQVTM and CDR2 ANQGSEA. This CDR3 reads CSGGAGDEQYF. In DNA form, the CDR3 reads TGCAGCGGGGGGGCCGGGGACGAGCAGTACTTC.

The V call is TRBV19, the J call TRBJ2-1; 13 positions match TRBD2. V lost 3 bases and J lost 6; bases outside the gene matches: 8. Looked up from germline, CDR1 is LNHDA and CDR2 is SQIVND (reference sequence). The CDR3 is 17 residues long. As DNA, the CDR3 is TGTGCCAGTAGTATTAGACGGACTAGCGGGGGCGGCAATGAGCAGTTCTTC. It encodes CASSIRRTSGGGNEQFF.

This sequence joins TRBV27 and TRBJ1-1, with D perhaps TRBD1 (5 bases). The V gene lost 6 bases and the J gene lost 1 base, with 9 bases spanning the gap. The germline V gene has CDR1 MNHEY and CDR2 SMNVEV (reference sequence). The CDR3 covers 13 residues. This CDR3 reads CASRFQGNTEAFF. CDR3 nucleotides: TGTGCCAGCAGATTTCAGGGGAACACTGAAGCTTTCTTT.

J is TRBJ2-1 and V is TRBV2; 7 bases agree with TRBD1. The CDR3 is 17 residues long. Germline V gene lookup returns CDR1 SNHLY and CDR2 FYNNEI. Losses at the gene ends were 5 bases for V and 3 bases for J; bases not matched to a gene: 13. The CDR3 DNA reads TGTGCCAGCAGTACGATTTGGGGACAGACCTACTACAATGAGCAGTTCTTC. Its translation is CASSTIWGQTYYNEQFF.

CDR3: CATSGGQGRHNTGELFF. The CDR3 DNA reads as TGTGCCACCAGTGGGGGACAGGGGCGACATAACACCGGGGAGCTGTTTTTT. This chain connects TRBV24-1 to TRBJ2-2; TRBD1 agrees at 10 bases. CDR1 and CDR2 (germline): KGHDR, SFDVKD. CDR3 length: 17 residues. The V gene end was trimmed by 5 bases and the J gene end by 2 bases; junction bases not matched to a gene: 7.

This clone was seen just once. This chain links TRBV7-9 with TRBJ1-2; the D gene is possibly TRBD1 (6 bases). This CDR3 is built from 12 residues. Germline CDR1 SEHNR, CDR2 FQNEAQ (reference sequence). The V and J ends lost 4 bases and 5 bases respectively, with 8 bases between them. CDR3 in amino acids: CASSSGQYGYTF. CDR3 coding DNA: TGTGCCAGCAGCTCCGGACAGTATGGCTACACCTTC.

This chain connects TRBV2 to TRBJ1-4; D may be TRBD1 (5 bases). V lost 8 bases and J 4 bases, leaving 17 bases between the germline ends. This CDR3 comprises 15 residues. The V gene's germline CDR1 is SNHLY and CDR2 FYNNEI. The CDR3 reads CASQMGGGNNEKLFF. CDR3 DNA sequence: TGTGCCAGCCAAATGGGTGGGGGGAATAATGAAAAACTGTTTTTT.

The chain employs TRBV6-1 and TRBJ1-1; D uncertain. This CDR3 is 12 amino acids long. Germline V lookup: CDR1 MNHNS, CDR2 SASEGT. V lost 2 bases to trimming and J lost 8 bases, with 9 bases between them. The CDR3 bases are TGTGCCAGCAGTGAACTCGGAGAGGAAGCTTTCTTT. Amino acid sequence: CASSELGEEAFF.

V and J are TRBV11-1 and TRBJ2-1, with unresolved D. Germline-derived CDR1 and CDR2 are SGHAT and FQDESV (reference sequence). This CDR3 is built from 13 residues. V gave up 7 bases and J gave up 10 bases, with 17 bases separating them. The CDR3 is CASTPSSTREQFF. The CDR3, as DNA: TGTGCCAGCACCCCATCTAGTACTCGGGAGCAGTTCTTC.

The chain combines TRBV5-6 with TRBJ2-7; TRBD1 might be the D (5 bases). The V end was cut by 1 base, the J end by 2 bases, with 7 bases between. CDR1 is SGHDT, CDR2 YYEEEE, per germline. The CDR3 has 13 amino acids. DNA for the CDR3: TGTGCCAGCAGCTTGCAGGGTCCCTACGAGCAGTACGTC. This codes for CASSLQGPYEQYV.

This chain links TRBV4-1 with TRBJ1-1, with a possible D match to TRBD1 (5 bases). The CDR3 extends over 14 amino acids. Germline loops: CDR1 MGHRA, CDR2 YSYEKL. The germline V and J ends were trimmed by 0 bases and 3 bases, with 8 bases remaining between them. Written as DNA, the CDR3 is TGCGCCAGCAGCCAAGATCGGGGGGACACTGAAGCTTTCTTT. Residues: CASSQDRGDTEAFF.